This T cell receptor beta chain was captured in a study of regulatory T cells in long-lasting Graves disease. Time point indicated: persistent/refractory GD, antithyroid drugs over 5 years with positive TRAb. Following extraction of RNA from PBMCs, that RNA was used to make the TCR library. The patients included were those that came from an endocrinology department in Xi'an, China. This clonotype came up many times. Its matching antigen is unknown. Construction of TCR beta libraries relied on iRepertoire HTBI primers and on Arm-PCR targeting CDR3 regions. Per the original methods: The samples yielded about 63 TRBV and roughly 13 TRBJ segments. TCRdb passed the multiplex PCR reads through MiXCR, listing each CDR3 protein once. V and J calls and clone size were set by TCRdb, not the authors. The data hold under 500,000 distinct CDR3 sequences, with about a fifth observed a single time. J lost 1 base, V lost 4 bases, and 16 bases had no gene match. The V gene's germline CDR1 is DFQATT and CDR2 SNEGSKA (reference sequence). This CDR3 contains 19 residues.

General study points: Fewer public clonotypes were shared by new patients (roughly 970) than by persistent patients (around 2,900). Persistent disease was associated with favored TRBV28 usage and with favored use of TRBJ1-2 and TRBJ2-5.

This sequence originates from a female donor with Graves disease. The chain combines TRBV20-1 with TRBJ2-5, with TRBD1 matching 12 bases. The material was peripheral blood mononuclear cells (PBMCs), obtained when the disease was refractory, from a patient treated with antithyroid drugs. The CDR3 loop reads CSAKGGQGAHGPIQETQYF. CDR3 coding DNA: TGCAGTGCTAAGGGGGGACAGGGGGCGCATGGTCCGATCCAAGAGACCCAGTACTTC.